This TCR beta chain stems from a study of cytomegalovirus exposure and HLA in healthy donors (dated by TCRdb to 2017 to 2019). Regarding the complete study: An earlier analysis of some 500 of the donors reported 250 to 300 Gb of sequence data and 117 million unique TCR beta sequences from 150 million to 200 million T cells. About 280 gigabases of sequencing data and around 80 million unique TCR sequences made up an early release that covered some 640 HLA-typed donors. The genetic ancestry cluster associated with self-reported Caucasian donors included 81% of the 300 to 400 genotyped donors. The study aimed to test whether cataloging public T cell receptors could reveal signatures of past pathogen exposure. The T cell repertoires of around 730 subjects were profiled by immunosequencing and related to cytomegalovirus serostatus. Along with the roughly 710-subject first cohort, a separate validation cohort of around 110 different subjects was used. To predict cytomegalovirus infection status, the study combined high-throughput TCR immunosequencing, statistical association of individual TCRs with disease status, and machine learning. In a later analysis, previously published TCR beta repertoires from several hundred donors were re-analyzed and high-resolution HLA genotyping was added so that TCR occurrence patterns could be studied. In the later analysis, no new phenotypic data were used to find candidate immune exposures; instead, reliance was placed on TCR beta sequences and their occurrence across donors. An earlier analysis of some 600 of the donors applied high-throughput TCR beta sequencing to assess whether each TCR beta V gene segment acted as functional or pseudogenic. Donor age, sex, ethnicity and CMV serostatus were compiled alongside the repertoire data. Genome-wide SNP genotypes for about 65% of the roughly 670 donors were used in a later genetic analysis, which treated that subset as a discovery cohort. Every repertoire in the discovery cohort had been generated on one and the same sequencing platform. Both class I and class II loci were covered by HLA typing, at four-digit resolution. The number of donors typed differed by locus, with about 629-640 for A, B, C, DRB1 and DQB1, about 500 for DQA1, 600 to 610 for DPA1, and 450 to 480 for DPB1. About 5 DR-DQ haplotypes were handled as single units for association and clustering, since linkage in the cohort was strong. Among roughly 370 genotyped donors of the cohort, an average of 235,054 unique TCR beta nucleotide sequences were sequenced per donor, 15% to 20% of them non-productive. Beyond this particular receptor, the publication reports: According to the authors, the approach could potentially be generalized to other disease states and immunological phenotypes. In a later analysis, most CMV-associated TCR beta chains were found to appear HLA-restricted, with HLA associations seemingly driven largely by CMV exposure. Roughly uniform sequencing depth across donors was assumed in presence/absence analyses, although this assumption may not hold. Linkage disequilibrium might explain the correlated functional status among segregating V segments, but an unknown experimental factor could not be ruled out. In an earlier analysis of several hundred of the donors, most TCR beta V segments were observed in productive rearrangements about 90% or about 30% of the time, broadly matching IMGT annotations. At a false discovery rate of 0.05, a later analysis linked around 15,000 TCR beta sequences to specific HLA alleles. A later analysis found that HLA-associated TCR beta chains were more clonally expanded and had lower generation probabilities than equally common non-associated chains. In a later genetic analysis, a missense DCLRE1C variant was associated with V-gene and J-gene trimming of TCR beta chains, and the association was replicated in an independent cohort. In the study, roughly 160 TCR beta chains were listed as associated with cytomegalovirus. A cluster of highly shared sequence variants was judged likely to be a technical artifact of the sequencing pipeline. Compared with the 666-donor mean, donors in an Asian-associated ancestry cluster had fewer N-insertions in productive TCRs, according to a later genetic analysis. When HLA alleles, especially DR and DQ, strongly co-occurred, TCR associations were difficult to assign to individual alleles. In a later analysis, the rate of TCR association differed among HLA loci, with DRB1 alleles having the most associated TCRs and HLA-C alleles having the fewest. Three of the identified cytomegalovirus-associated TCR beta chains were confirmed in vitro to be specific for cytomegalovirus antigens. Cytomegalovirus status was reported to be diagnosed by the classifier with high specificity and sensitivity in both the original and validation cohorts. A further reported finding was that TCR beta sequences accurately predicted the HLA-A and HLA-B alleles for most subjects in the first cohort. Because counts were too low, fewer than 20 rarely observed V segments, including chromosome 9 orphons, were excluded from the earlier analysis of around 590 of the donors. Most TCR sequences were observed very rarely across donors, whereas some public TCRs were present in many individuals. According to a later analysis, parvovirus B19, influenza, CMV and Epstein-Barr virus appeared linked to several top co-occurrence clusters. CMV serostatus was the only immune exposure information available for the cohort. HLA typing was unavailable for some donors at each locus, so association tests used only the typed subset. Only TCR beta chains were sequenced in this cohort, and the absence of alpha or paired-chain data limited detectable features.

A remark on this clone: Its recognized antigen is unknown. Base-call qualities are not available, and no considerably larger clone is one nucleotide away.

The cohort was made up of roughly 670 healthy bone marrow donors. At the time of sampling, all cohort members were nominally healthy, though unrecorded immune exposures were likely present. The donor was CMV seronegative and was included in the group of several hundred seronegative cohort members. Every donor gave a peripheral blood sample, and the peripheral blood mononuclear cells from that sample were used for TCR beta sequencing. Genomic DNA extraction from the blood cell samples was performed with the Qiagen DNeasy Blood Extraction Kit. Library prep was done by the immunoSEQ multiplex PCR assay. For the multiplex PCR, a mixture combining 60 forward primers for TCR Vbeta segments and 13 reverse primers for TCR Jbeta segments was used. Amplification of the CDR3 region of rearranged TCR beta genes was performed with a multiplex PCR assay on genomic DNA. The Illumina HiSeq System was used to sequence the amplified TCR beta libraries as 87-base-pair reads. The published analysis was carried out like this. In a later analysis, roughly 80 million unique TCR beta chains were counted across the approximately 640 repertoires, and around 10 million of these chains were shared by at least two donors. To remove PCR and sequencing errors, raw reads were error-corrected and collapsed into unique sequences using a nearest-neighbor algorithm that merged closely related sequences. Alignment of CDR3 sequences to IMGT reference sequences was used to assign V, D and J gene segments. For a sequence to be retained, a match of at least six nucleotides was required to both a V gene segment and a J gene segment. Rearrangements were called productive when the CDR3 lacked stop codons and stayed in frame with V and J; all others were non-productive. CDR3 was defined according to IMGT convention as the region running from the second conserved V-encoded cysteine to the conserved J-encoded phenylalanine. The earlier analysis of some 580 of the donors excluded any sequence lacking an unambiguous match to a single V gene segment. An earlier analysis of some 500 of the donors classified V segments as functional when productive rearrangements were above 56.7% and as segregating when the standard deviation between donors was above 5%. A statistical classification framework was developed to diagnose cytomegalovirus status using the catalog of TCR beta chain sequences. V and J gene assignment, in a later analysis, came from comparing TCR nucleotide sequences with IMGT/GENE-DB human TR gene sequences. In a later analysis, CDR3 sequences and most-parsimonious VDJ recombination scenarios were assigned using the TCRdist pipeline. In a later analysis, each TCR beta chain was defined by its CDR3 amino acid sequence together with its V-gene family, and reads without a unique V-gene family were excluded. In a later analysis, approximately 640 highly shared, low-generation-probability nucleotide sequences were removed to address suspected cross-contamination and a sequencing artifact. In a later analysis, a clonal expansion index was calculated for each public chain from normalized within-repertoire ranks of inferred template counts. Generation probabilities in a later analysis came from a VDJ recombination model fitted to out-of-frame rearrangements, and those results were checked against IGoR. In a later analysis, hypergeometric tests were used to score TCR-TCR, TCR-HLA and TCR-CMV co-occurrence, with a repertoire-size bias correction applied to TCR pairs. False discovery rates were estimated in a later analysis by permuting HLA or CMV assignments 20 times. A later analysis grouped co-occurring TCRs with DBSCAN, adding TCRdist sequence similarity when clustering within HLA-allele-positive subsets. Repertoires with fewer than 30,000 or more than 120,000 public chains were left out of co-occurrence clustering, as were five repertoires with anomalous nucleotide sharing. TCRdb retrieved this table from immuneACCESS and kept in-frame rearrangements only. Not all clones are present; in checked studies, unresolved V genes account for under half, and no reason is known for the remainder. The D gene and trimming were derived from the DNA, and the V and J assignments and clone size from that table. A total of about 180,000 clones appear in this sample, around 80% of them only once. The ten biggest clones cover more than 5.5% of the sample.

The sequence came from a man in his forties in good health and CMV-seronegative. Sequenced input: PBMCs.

The DNA sequence follows: TGCGCCAGCAGCCAAGATGGCCCTAGCGGTTATTACGAGCAGTACTTC. Its product reads: CASSQDGPSGYYEQYF. The chain is encoded by TRBV4-3 joined to TRBJ2-7; the central 7 bases match TRBD2. V loses 0 bases at its end and J loses 4 bases; junction bases beyond the gene matches: 9. From the cysteine up to the phenylalanine, the CDR3 has a length of 16 residues. This entry keeps only the CDR3 DNA: 48 bases, framed from base 1. Looking up the germline V gene yields CDR1 LGHNA and CDR2 YSLEER.